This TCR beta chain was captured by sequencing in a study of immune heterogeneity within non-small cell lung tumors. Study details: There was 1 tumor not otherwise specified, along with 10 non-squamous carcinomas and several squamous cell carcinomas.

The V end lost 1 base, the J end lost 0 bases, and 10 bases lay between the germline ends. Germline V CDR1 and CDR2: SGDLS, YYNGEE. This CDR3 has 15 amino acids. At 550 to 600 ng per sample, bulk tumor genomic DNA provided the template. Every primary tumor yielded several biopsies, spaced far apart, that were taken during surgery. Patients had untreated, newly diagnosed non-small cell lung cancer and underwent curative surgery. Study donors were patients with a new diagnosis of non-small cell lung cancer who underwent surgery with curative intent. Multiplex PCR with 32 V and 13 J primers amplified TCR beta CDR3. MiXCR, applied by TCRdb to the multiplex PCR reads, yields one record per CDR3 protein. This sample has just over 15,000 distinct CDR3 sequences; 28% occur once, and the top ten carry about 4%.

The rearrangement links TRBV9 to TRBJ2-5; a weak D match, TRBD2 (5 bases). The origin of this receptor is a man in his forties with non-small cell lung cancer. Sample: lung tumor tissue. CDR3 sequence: CASSVSPGYQETQYF. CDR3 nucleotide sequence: TGTGCCAGCAGCGTATCCCCGGGGTACCAAGAGACCCAGTACTTC.